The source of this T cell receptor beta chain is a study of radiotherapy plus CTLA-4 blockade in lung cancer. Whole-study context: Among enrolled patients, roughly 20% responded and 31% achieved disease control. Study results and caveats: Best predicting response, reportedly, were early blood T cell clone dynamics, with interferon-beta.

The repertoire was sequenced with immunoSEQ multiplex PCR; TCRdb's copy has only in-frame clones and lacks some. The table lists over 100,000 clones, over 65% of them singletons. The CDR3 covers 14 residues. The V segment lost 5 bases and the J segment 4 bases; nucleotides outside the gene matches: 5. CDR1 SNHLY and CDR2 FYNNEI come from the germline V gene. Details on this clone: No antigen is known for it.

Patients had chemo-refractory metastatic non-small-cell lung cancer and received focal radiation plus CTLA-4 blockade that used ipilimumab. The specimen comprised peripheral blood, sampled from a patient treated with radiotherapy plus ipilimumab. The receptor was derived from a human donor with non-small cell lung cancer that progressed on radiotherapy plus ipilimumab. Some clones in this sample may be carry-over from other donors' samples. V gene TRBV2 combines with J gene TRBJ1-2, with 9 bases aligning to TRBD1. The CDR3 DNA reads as TGTGCCAGCAGTATGGGACAGGGCGTCTATGGCTACACCTTC. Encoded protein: CASSMGQGVYGYTF.